One T cell receptor beta chain is described in this entry. This clonotype has more than one count but fewer than ten. Its antigen is still unknown. Base qualities are missing; no much larger clone stands one base away. Looking up the germline V gene (reference sequence) yields CDR1 SGHAT and CDR2 FQDESV. Counted from cysteine to phenylalanine, this CDR3 has 18 amino acids. Just CDR3 DNA is preserved here, 54 bases in frame from base 1. V is cut back by 4 bases and J by 4 bases, with 16 bases in the junction unmatched. Libraries were constructed by PCR. Sequenced on an Illumina HiSeq 2500. Molecular barcoding was employed in the preparation of TCR libraries, with unique molecular identifiers being used to normalize TCRbeta repertoire quantification. TCRdb reprocessed the public reads (quality trimming at Q25 with fastp, clone calling with MiXCR) and kept in-frame beta chains. Every CDR3 protein is listed once, alongside the most common genes and DNA of its rows. Across this sample there are around 960,000 distinct CDR3 sequences, with roughly 29% seen only once. The ten largest make up approximately 30% of the sample.

The meaning of the sample's treatment or condition label: allogeneic hematopoietic cell transplantation with graft depleted of TCRalphabeta T cells and CD19 B cells. The transplant recipients were children given TCRalphabeta/CD19-depleted allogeneic hematopoietic cell grafts. This sample was taken from a study of T-cell reconstitution after alpha-beta-depleted transplantation in children (dated by TCRdb to the mid-2010s). Background on the whole study: Using TCR repertoire profiling, the study followed T-cell immune reconstitution in a quantitative way in children after TCRalphabeta/CD19-depleted allogeneic hematopoietic cell transplantation.

Points the paper makes about the study in general: About two months after transplant, the apparently early recovery of alphabetaT-cell counts reportedly depended on just several hundred clones that had expanded rapidly and came from non-depleted graft cells. In some patients, the high TCRbeta diversity seen at day 60 was put down to recipient T cells and intrathymic progenitors that had survived conditioning. Hyperexpanded clone frequencies declined over subsequent months; after one year, T-cell counts and TCRbeta diversity were mostly attributed to newly produced T cells.

The chain was built from TRBV11-1 and TRBJ1-3, with TRBD1 identical over 7 junction bases. The specimen comprised PBMCs, mostly from graft donor cells, sampled 360 days after TCRalphabeta/CD19-depleted stem cell transplant. The receptor was derived from a boy in the first two years of life who had a stem cell transplant for SCID, so the T cells may come from the graft donor. The CDR3 protein sequence reads: CASSSIASTGREGNTIYF. The nucleotide sequence reads TGTGCCAGCAGCTCAATAGCGTCGACAGGGCGAGAGGGAAACACCATATATTTT.